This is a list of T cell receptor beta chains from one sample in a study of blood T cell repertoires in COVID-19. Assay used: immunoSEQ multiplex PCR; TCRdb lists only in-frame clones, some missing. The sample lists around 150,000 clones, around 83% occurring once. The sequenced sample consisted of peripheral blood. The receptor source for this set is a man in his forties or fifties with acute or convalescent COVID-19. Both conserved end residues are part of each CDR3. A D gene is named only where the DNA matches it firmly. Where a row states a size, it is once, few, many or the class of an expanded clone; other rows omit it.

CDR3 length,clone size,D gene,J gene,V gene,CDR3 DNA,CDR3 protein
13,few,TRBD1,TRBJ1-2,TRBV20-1,TGCAGTGCTAGTGGGGACAGGGACTATGGCTACACCTTC,CSASGDRDYGYTF
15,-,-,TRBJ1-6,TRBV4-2,TGTGCCAGCAGTGGACTGAGCTCCTATAATTCACCCCTCCACTTT,CASSGLSSYNSPLHF
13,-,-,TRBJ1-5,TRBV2,TGTGCCAGCGCTCGGCAGGGCAATCAGCCCCAGCATTTT,CASARQGNQPQHF
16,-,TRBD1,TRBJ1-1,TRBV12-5,TGTGCTAGTGGTTTGGTACAAGGACAGGGGAACACTGAAGCTTTCTTT,CASGLVQGQGNTEAFF
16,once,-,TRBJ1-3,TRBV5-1,TGCGCCAGCAGCTTCGGAGGACAGCAATCTGGAAACACCATATATTTT,CASSFGGQQSGNTIYF
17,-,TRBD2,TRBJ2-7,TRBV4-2,TGTGCCAGCAGCCAAGAATTCGGCCTAGCGGGACACTACGAGCAGTACTTC,CASSQEFGLAGHYEQYF
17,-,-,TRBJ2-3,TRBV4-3,TGCGCCAGCAGTCGAATGTCCCAGGGCACTAGCACAGATACGCAGTATTTT,CASSRMSQGTSTDTQYF
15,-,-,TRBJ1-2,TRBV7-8,TGTGCCAGCAGCTTATCGGCCCCGGGACATTATGGCTACACCTTC,CASSLSAPGHYGYTF
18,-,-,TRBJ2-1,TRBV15,TGTGCCACCAGCAGACGCTTGGGGGGCAGGGGGTCCTACAATGAGCAGTTCTTC,CATSRRLGGRGSYNEQFF
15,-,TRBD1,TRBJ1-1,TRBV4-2,TGTGCCAGCAGCCAAGGTCAACAGGGGATGACTGAAGCTTTCTTT,CASSQGQQGMTEAFF
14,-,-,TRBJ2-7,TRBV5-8,TGTGCCAGCAGCTTCTCGGGGGGCGTCTACGAGCAGTACTTC,CASSFSGGVYEQYF
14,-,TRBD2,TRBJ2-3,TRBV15,TGTGCCACCAGCAGCGGGGGGGCAGGGGATACGCAGTATTTT,CATSSGGAGDTQYF
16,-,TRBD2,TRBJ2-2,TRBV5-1,TGCGCCAGCAGCACCCTCACAGCGGGGGGTCCCGGGGAGCTGTTTTTT,CASSTLTAGGPGELFF
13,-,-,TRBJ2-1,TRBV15,TGTGCCACCAGCAGAGATGTTAGAGATGAGCAGTTCTTC,CATSRDVRDEQFF
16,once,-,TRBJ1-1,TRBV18,TGTGCCAGCTCACGAGACAGCCCGATGTTGGACACTGAAGCTTTCTTT,CASSRDSPMLDTEAFF
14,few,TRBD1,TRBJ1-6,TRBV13,TGTGCCAGCAGCTCGGGACAGGGAGGATCACCCCTCCACTTT,CASSSGQGGSPLHF
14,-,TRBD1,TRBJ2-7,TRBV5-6,TGTGCCAGCAGTCCGGGACAGTTATACTACGAGCAGTACTTC,CASSPGQLYYEQYF
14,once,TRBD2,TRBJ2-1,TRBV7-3,TGTGCCAGCAGCTCTAGCGGGGGCCCATCCGGGCAGTTCTTC,CASSSSGGPSGQFF
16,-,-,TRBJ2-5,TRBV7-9,TGTGCCAGCAGCTTAAGGGGTAGCGGAACCCAAGAGACCCAGTACTTC,CASSLRGSGTQETQYF
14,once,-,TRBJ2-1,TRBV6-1,TGTGCCAGCAGTGAAGCCGGTAGCTACAATGAGCAGTTCTTC,CASSEAGSYNEQFF
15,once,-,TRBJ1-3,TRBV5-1,TGCGCCAGCAGCCTAGACCCAAGCGGAGGAAACACCATATATTTT,CASSLDPSGGNTIYF
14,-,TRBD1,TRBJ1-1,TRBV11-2,TGTGCCAGCAGCATAAACAGGGGGCTCACTGAAGCTTTCTTT,CASSINRGLTEAFF
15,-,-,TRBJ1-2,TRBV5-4,TGTGCCAGCAGCTTCCCCTCCCCGGGGAACTATGGCTACACCTTC,CASSFPSPGNYGYTF
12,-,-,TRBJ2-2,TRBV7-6,TGTGCCAGCAGCTTACAGAACGGGGAGCTGTTTTTT,CASSLQNGELFF